These 31 T cell receptor beta chains share one sample of origin, sequenced in a study of regulatory T cells in long-lasting Graves disease. The sample's time point: newly diagnosed GD, antithyroid drugs for less than 3 months. PBMCs provided the RNA from which the TCR library was made. Construction of TCR beta libraries relied on iRepertoire HTBI primers and on Arm-PCR targeting CDR3 regions. TCRdb reprocessed the multiplex PCR reads with MiXCR, giving one entry per CDR3 protein. Altogether roughly 350,000 distinct CDR3 sequences are present, approximately 15% being singletons, with the ten largest covering around 27%. These data are also associated with another study on T cells in Graves' hyperthyroidism and ophthalmopathy.

This specimen was peripheral blood mononuclear cells (PBMCs), taken at new diagnosis, from a patient treated with antithyroid drugs. The source is a man aged 35-49 years with Graves disease.

This clonotype was detected ten times or more. The CDR3 DNA reads as TGTGCCAGCAGTTATGCGTGGGCTTATAGCAATCAGCCCCAGCATTTT. Amino acid sequence: CASSYAWAYSNQPQHF. The chain recombines TRBV12-3 or TRBV12-4 with TRBJ1-5; D ambiguous. The CDR3 loop spans 16 amino acids. Trimming took 4 bases from V and 0 from J, leaving 13 bases between them.

This clonotype was observed a handful of times. A much larger clone lies one base from this, so it may be a read error. The chain uses TRBV20-1 and TRBJ2-5; the D call may be TRBD1 or TRBD2 (6 bases each). Germline assignment: CDR1 DFQATT and CDR2 SNEGSKA (reference sequence). The CDR3 is 14 amino acids. CDR3 amino acids: CSASHWGAQETQCF. The CDR3 bases are TGCAGTGCTAGTCACTGGGGGGCCCAAGAGACCCAGTGCTTC.

There are many counts of this clonotype. The chain joins TRBV6-2 or TRBV6-3 to TRBJ2-1; 8 bases are a match to TRBD2. Germline CDR1 and CDR2: MNHEY and SVGEGT. With 6 bases clipped from V and 2 bases from J, the junction kept 6 bases outside the gene matches. The CDR3 runs 15 residues. In DNA, the CDR3 is TGTGCCAGCAGCGAGCCAGCGGGGGCCTACAATGAGCAGTTCTTC. Its translation: CASSEPAGAYNEQFF.

The table lists this clonotype with many counts. The chain's CDR3 is CASSASAGSTDTQYF. CDR3 DNA sequence: TGTGCCAGCAGTGCCTCAGCGGGGAGCACAGATACGCAGTATTTT. V and J are TRBV2 and TRBJ2-3, with TRBD2 identical over 7 bases. Germline CDR1 is SNHLY and CDR2 is FYNNEI. CDR3 length: 15 amino acids. J lost 0 bases, V lost 4 bases, and 4 bases had no gene match. The full variable domain, rest sourced from reference TRBV2 and TRBJ2-3, is EPEVTQTPSHQVTQMGQEVILRCVPISNHLYFYWYRQILGQKVEFLVSFYNNEISEKSEIFDDQFSVERPDGSNFTLKIRSTKLEDSAMYFCASSASAGSTDTQYFGPGTRLTVL.

This clonotype showed up just a few times. J is TRBJ2-3 and V is TRBV29-1; D gene uncertain. V was clipped by 3 bases and J by 7 bases, with 8 bases between them. Germline V gives CDR1 SQVTM, CDR2 ANQGSEA. The CDR3 consists of 11 residues. The CDR3 DNA is TGCAGCGTTGAGGGTGGTTATACGCAGTATTTT. Its translation: CSVEGGYTQYF.

This clonotype was counted between two and nine times. The V call is TRBV7-6, the J call TRBJ2-1, with a tentative D call TRBD2 (5 bases). The CDR3 runs to 14 residues. CDR1 and CDR2 from the germline V gene are SGHVS and FNYEAQ. Between the trimmed V and J ends, which lost 5 bases and 7 bases, there was a span of 15 bases. The CDR3, as DNA: TGTGCCAGCAGCGCCGCGGGTGTGGTGAATGAGCAGTTCTTC. Translating it yields CASSAAGVVNEQFF.

This clonotype was observed many times. The chain links TRBV15 to TRBJ2-2, with 11 bases matching TRBD1. CDR1 is LNHNV, CDR2 YYDKDF, per germline (reference sequence). Unmatched junction bases numbered 3, after V lost 4 bases and J lost 5 bases. The CDR3 totals 15 residues. CDR3 amino acids: CATSKGQGDTGELFF. In DNA form, the CDR3 reads TGTGCCACCAGCAAGGGACAGGGGGATACCGGGGAGCTGTTTTTT.

This clonotype was seen ten or more times. This chain uses TRBV30 with TRBJ2-7; 9 nucleotides line up with TRBD1. Germline CDR1 and CDR2: GTSNPN and SVGIG (reference sequence). With V trimmed by 6 bases and J by 3 bases, 6 bases remained unmatched. This CDR3 has 13 amino acids. The CDR3 DNA follows: TGTGCCTGCAGGACAGGGGCTAACTACGAGCAGTACTTC. Its translation: CACRTGANYEQYF.

The genes are TRBV5-4 and TRBJ2-1; 7 bases match TRBD2. Germline-derived CDR1 and CDR2 are SGHNT and YYREEE (reference sequence). V trimming: 2 bases; J trimming: 3 bases; junction bases outside the gene matches: 2. CDR3 length equals 14 residues. The CDR3: CASSFPSGYNEQFF. The CDR3 DNA sequence: TGTGCCAGCAGCTTCCCTAGCGGCTACAATGAGCAGTTCTTC. The full variable domain, with the rest looked up from reference TRBV5-4 and TRBJ2-1, is ETGVTQSPTHLIKTRGQQVTLRCSSQSGHNTVSWYQQALGQGPQFIFQYYREEENGRGNFPPRFSGLQFPNYSSELNVNALELDDSALYLCASSFPSGYNEQFFGPGTRLTVL.

This clonotype was counted many times. CDR3 in amino acids: CASSLRLAGTGELFF. The CDR3 coding sequence is TGTGCCAGCAGCTTACGACTAGCAGGCACCGGGGAGCTGTTTTTT. The chain combines TRBV5-6 with TRBJ2-2; 7 bases align to TRBD2. CDR1 SGHDT and CDR2 YYEEEE come from the germline V gene. V was clipped by 2 bases and J by 4 bases; unmatched bases: 5. The CDR3 extends over 15 amino acids.

This clonotype was observed a handful of times. The rearrangement joins TRBV4-3 to TRBJ2-6, with TRBD2 as a possible D gene (5 bases). This CDR3 spans 18 amino acids. The V gene lost 4 bases and the J gene lost 2 bases, with 18 bases spanning the gap. Germline CDR1 reads LGHNA; CDR2 reads YSLEER. CDR3 region: CASSLEGTFWAGANVLTF. The CDR3, as DNA: TGCGCCAGCAGCCTTGAGGGTACATTCTGGGCTGGGGCCAACGTCCTGACTTTC.

On this clonotype: Mismatch with germline at one junction end may stem from a read error. The rearrangement joins TRBV2 to TRBJ2-5; TRBD1 or TRBD2 may be the D gene (5 bases each). The CDR3 has 14 amino acids. Germline CDR1 is SNHLY and CDR2 is FYNNEI. The DNA for the CDR3 is TGTGCCAGCAATGGGACGCCTGATTCAGAGACCCAGTGCTTC. Translated: CASNGTPDSETQCF. Full variable domain (rest looked up from reference TRBV2 and TRBJ2-5): EPEVTQTPSHQVTQMGQEVILRCVPISNHLYFYWYRQILGQKVEFLVSFYNNEISEKSEIFDDQFSVERPDGSNFTLKIRSTKLEDSAMYFCASNGTPDSETQCFGPGTRLLVL.

The table lists this clonotype with many counts. This chain's CDR3 is CSAPRWGSGSQETQYF. The DNA of the CDR3 is TGCAGTGCTCCCCGGTGGGGCAGCGGATCGCAAGAGACCCAGTACTTC. J is TRBJ2-5 and V is TRBV20-1; D possibly matches TRBD1 or TRBD2 (5 bases each). The CDR3 is 16 amino acids. The germline gives CDR1 DFQATT, CDR2 SNEGSKA (reference sequence). V was pared by 5 bases and J by 2 bases, with 21 bases between.

With respect to this clonotype: Likely a read error: the CDR3 ends without its conserved phenylalanine or tryptophan. Because the CDR3's place on the DNA is in doubt, the DNA is left out and the CDR3 is given as listed by TCRdb. The V and J genes are TRBV20-1 and TRBJ1-1. The germline gives CDR1 DFQATT, CDR2 SNEGSKA (reference sequence). The CDR3 comprises 11 residues, both ends counted. CDR3 region: CSASKAGRNFL.

This rearrangement joins TRBV12-3 or TRBV12-4 to TRBJ2-3; D is possibly TRBD1 or TRBD2 (5 bases each). V lost 2 bases and J 1 base, leaving 13 bases between the germline ends. This CDR3 spans 16 amino acids. The CDR3 DNA reads TGTGCCAGCAGTTTATGGGTTATGGGGGGCACAGATACGCAGTATTTT. This sequence encodes CASSLWVMGGTDTQYF.

J is TRBJ1-5 and V is TRBV9, with TRBD1 matching 12 bases. The CDR3 has 17 amino acids. Germline V CDR1 and CDR2: SGDLS, YYNGEE. After removal of 4 bases from V and 1 base from J, the junction contained 6 bases not matched to a gene. The CDR3 region is CASSPGTGGRSNQPQHF. The CDR3 DNA sequence: TGTGCCAGCAGCCCCGGGACAGGGGGCAGGAGCAATCAGCCCCAGCATTTT.

This clonotype was seen repeatedly, ten times or more. The rearrangement joins TRBV6-1 to TRBJ2-2; unclear D gene. V shed 11 bases and J shed 0 bases, with 13 bases lying between them. CDR3 length: 14 residues. Germline-derived CDR1 and CDR2 are MNHNS and SASEGT. CDR3 region: CAGSQRSNTGELFF. The DNA for the CDR3 is TGTGCCGGGTCACAGCGATCGAACACCGGGGAGCTGTTTTTT.

V usage is TRBV2 and J usage is TRBJ2-3; D uncertain. This CDR3 has 13 amino acids. Germline CDR1 reads SNHLY; CDR2 reads FYNNEI. V gave up 10 bases and J gave up 4 bases, with 15 bases separating them. Written as DNA, the CDR3 is TGTGCCACCACTAATATCGAATCAGATACGCAGTATTTT. Residues: CATTNIESDTQYF. The full variable domain, its missing parts supplied by reference TRBV2 and TRBJ2-3, is EPEVTQTPSHQVTQMGQEVILRCVPISNHLYFYWYRQILGQKVEFLVSFYNNEISEKSEIFDDQFSVERPDGSNFTLKIRSTKLEDSAMYFCATTNIESDTQYFGPGTRLTVL.

The table lists this clonotype with many counts. The rearrangement joins TRBV4-1 to TRBJ2-7; the D gene is possibly TRBD1 (5 bases). With 3 bases removed from V and 4 bases from J, the gap between germline ends came to 16 bases. Germline CDR1 MGHRA, CDR2 YSYEKL. The CDR3 totals 15 residues. This CDR3 reads CASSQHISRAYEQYF. In DNA, the CDR3 is TGCGCCAGCAGCCAGCATATCAGCAGGGCTTACGAGCAGTACTTC.

This clonotype was counted at least ten times. The chain combines TRBV12-3 or TRBV12-4 with TRBJ2-5; the match to TRBD2 covers 8 bases. Trimming took 5 bases from V and 2 from J; bases not matched to a gene: 4. This CDR3 region has 14 residues. CDR3 residues: CASSTTSGQETQYF. CDR3 nucleotide sequence: TGTGCCAGCAGTACCACTAGCGGACAAGAGACCCAGTACTTC.

This clonotype was picked up many times. The chain has TRBV5-1 and TRBJ1-5; no definite D call. The CDR3 totals 15 residues. The V end was cut by 1 base, the J end by 2 bases, with 10 bases between. CDR1 and CDR2 (germline): SGHRS, YFSETQ. The CDR3 here is CASSLTGLGNQPQHF. The CDR3 DNA is TGCGCCAGCAGCTTGACCGGGCTAGGCAATCAGCCCCAGCATTTT.

With respect to this clonotype: A much larger clone lies one base from this, so it may be a read error. The DNA is left out, because the CDR3 cannot be placed on it with certainty; the CDR3 is given as TCRdb lists it. The chain uses TRBV9 and TRBJ2-5; the table's D gene call, TRBD1, was not cross checked with the DNA. The CDR3 is 17 residues long, ends included. Germline CDR1 SGDLS, CDR2 YYNGEE. This CDR3 reads CASSVASGSAGTETRYF.

Ten or more counts support this clonotype. The chain combines TRBV27 with TRBJ2-3; no firm D call. The CDR3 spans 16 residues. Germline CDR1 MNHEY, CDR2 SMNVEV (reference sequence). V shed 5 bases and J shed 1 base, with 16 bases lying between them. The DNA of the CDR3 is TGTGCCAGCAGTCCAGCTAAGGGTCGTGGCACAGATACGCAGTATTTT. This translates into CASSPAKGRGTDTQYF.

The chain couples TRBV10-3 to TRBJ1-4; D is unresolved. The germline CDR1 and CDR2 sequences are ENHRY and SYGVKD. The length of the CDR3 is 13 residues. Trimming stripped 0 bases from V and 6 bases from J, with 5 bases between. The CDR3 loop reads CAISESRDEKLFF. The CDR3, as DNA: TGTGCCATCAGTGAGTCAAGAGATGAAAAACTGTTTTTT.

A few counts support this clonotype. A far larger clone is only one base removed, so a read error is likely. The chain has TRBV7-3 and TRBJ1-1; D uncertain. This CDR3 is 13 amino acids long. The germline gives CDR1 SGHTA, CDR2 FQGTGA. V shed 7 bases and J shed 1 base, with 10 bases lying between them. This CDR3 is CASTRLPNTEAFF. DNA for the CDR3: TGTGCCAGCACCCGCCTCCCGAACACTGAAGCTTTCTTT.

This clonotype was seen many times. The J gene is TRBJ2-7, the V gene TRBV29-1, with TRBD2 matching over 8 bases. The CDR3 totals 12 residues. Germline CDR1 is SQVTM and CDR2 is ANQGSEA. J gave up 3 bases and V 5 bases, and 3 bases lay outside the gene matches. The CDR3 here is CSVSGGHYEQYF. In DNA form, the CDR3 reads TGCAGCGTTAGCGGGGGTCACTACGAGCAGTACTTC.

This clonotype was recorded many times. V gene TRBV6-2 or TRBV6-3 combines with J gene TRBJ1-5; 7 nucleotides line up with TRBD1. The germline V gene encodes CDR1 MNHEY and CDR2 SVGEGT. The ends lost 5 bases at V and 5 bases at J; junction bases unmatched: 15. The CDR3 is made up of 17 amino acids. CDR3 nucleotide sequence: TGTGCCAGCAGTGAAGTCACAGGGGCATCCAGGCATCAGCCCCAGCATTTT. The encoded protein is CASSEVTGASRHQPQHF.

This clonotype has a count of ten or more. This rearrangement joins TRBV2 to TRBJ2-1; TRBD1 matches 8 bases. The CDR3 extends over 14 amino acids. The germline V gene has CDR1 SNHLY and CDR2 FYNNEI. With V trimmed by 6 bases and J by 3 bases, 4 bases remained unmatched. The CDR3 region is CASRAGGLYNEQFF. The CDR3 region has the DNA TGTGCCAGCAGGGCAGGGGGCCTCTACAATGAGCAGTTCTTC.

In its sample, this clonotype was seen a few times. The chain carries TRBV12-3 or TRBV12-4 and TRBJ2-1; 9 bases agree with TRBD1. The DNA end lines up better with TRBJ2-7; the J call may be wrong. The CDR3 spans 15 residues. In DNA form, the CDR3 reads TGTGCCAGCAGTTTAGTTAGCACAGGGGGCGACGAGCAGTACTTC. This codes for CASSLVSTGGDEQYF.

This clonotype was recorded many times. The genes are TRBV20-1 and TRBJ2-1; D is unresolved. V gave up 1 base and J gave up 8 bases, with 12 bases separating them. Germline V gene sequence: CDR1 DFQATT, CDR2 SNEGSKA (reference sequence). The CDR3 sequence is 13 residues long. CDR3 sequence: CSARVPHGHEQFF. In DNA, the CDR3 is TGCAGTGCTAGAGTCCCGCATGGACATGAGCAGTTCTTC.

This clonotype was detected ten times or more. The rearrangement links TRBV6-1 to TRBJ1-1, with D hard to call. The CDR3 is made up of 14 amino acids. V lost 6 bases, J lost 0 bases, and 11 bases lay in between. The germline gives CDR1 MNHNS, CDR2 SASEGT. CDR3 amino acids: CASREYGMNTEAFF. CDR3 DNA sequence: TGTGCCAGCAGAGAGTACGGAATGAACACTGAAGCTTTCTTT.